This T cell receptor (beta chain) was found in a study of CD8+ T cells in alopecia areata. Points from the study as a whole: Tofacitinib did not eliminate many expanded lesional clones from scalp or blood. Relative to normal scalp, lesional scalp, especially alopecia totalis/universalis, showed higher clonality.

The treatment was: oral pan-JAK inhibitor, 5-10 mg twice daily. This clone was observed once. Antigen unknown. cDNA prepared by RNA extraction and subsequent reverse transcription served as the template for sequencing. Here immunoSEQ multiplex PCR was the method, and the copy in TCRdb shows in-frame clones only, minus some. The repertoire holds about 76,000 clones, with around 60% as singletons. The sequences come from CD8+ T cells sorted from blood, collected at week 24, from a patient treated with tofacitinib. The sequence was collected from a human donor with alopecia areata.

The CDR3 bases are TGTGCCAGCAGAATGAGCGGAACTAGCACAGATACGCAGTATTTT. Translated, it gives CASRMSGTSTDTQYF. This sequence joins TRBV11-2 and TRBJ2-3, with D perhaps matching TRBD2 (5 bases). With 6 bases removed from V and 0 bases from J, the gap between germline ends came to 13 bases. This CDR3 is built from 15 residues. CDR1 SGHAT and CDR2 FQNNGV come from the germline V gene.